This T cell receptor (beta chain) was sequenced during a study of T cell changes during pregnancy in multiple sclerosis (dated by TCRdb to between 2018 and 2021). Broadly, across the study: The study looked at changes in the T cell repertoire across pregnancy in women with multiple sclerosis.

Receptors were amplified or captured by the immunoSEQ multiplex PCR assay. Entries here come from immuneACCESS through TCRdb and include only in-frame sequences with V and J called. Some clones fail to appear in such tables; in the studies checked, an unresolved V gene covers under half of the shortfall, and the cause of the remainder is unknown. The sample data list roughly 38,000 clones, and around 90% of these were observed just once. Around 0.66% of the sample goes to the ten largest clones. Remarks on this clone: No cognate antigen has been identified for it. Per-base quality was not reported, and no clone a single base away is much larger than it.

V loses 4 bases at its end and J loses 2 bases; junction bases beyond the gene matches: 10. The cysteine opens and the phenylalanine closes a CDR3 of 17 amino acids. CDR3 DNA only is kept here, 51 bases in frame from base 1. CDR1 and CDR2 are drawn from the germline V gene: SGHTA, FQGTGA. Sequencing was performed on CD4+ T cells from peripheral blood mononuclear cells, taken in the second trimester of pregnancy. The chain links TRBV7-3 with TRBJ2-1; 8 central bases correspond to TRBD2. The source is a female donor in good health, enrolled as a control in a pregnancy study. CDR3 loop: CASSSQSAGAPYNEQFF. The nucleotides are TGTGCCAGCAGCTCCCAGTCAGCGGGGGCCCCCTACAATGAGCAGTTCTTC. With the rest looked up from the reference TRBV7-3 and TRBJ2-1 genes rather than sequenced, the full variable domain is GAGVSQTPSNKVTEKGKYVELRCDPISGHTALYWYRQSLGQGPEFLIYFQGTGAADDSGLPNDRFFAVRPEGSVSTLKIQRTERGDSAVYLCASSSQSAGAPYNEQFFGPGTRLTVL.